This TCR beta chain was identified during a study of memory CD8 T cells in hepatitis C reinfection (dated by TCRdb to the late 2010s). Background on the whole study: Of the five donors, three spontaneously resolved two consecutive HCV infections, and two cleared a primary infection but developed chronic infection after reinfection. A case counted as HCV reinfection when an HCV RNA test came back positive after two negative tests taken at least 60 days apart. Peak reinfection samples were collected 3 to 8 weeks after reinfection was detected. In roughly five donors, the study followed the TCR beta repertoire of virus-specific CD8 T cells over time through an HCV reinfection episode. Between 2009 and 2012, roughly five reinfection cases that had stored pre-reinfection samples were identified. In the reinfection study, participants with a resolved prior HCV infection were followed up every 3 months. The peak reinfection time point was selected on the basis of previously published longitudinal tetramer+ CD8 T cell frequency data.

CDR1 and CDR2 were assigned from the germline V gene (reference sequence) as SEHNR and FQNEAQ. At the junction V is shortened by 3 bases and J by 10 bases; bases outside the gene matches: 2. There are 12 amino acids in the CDR3, from cysteine to phenylalanine inclusive. CDR3 DNA is the only sequence kept; it has 36 bases, read in frame from the first base. Reading the label with the study, this specimen's time point is: peak reinfection, 3 to 8 weeks after reinfection detection. Sorted cells were sequenced directly ex vivo, with no in vitro expansion before TCR sequencing. The donors were people who inject drugs and were enrolled in the Montreal Acute Hepatitis C Cohort Study (HEPCO) in Canada. As controls, total naive CD8 T cells were sorted as viable CD3+ CD8+ CD45RO- cells from two donors at all three reinfection time points. Before sorting, cryopreserved peripheral blood mononuclear cells were thawed, and CD8 T cells were purified from the thawed cells. The MACS CD8+ T cell Isolation Kit was used to enrich CD8 T cells through negative selection. Cells were sorted on a BD FACSAria II sorter using FACSDiva software, and FlowJo was used for data analysis.

General study outcomes and caveats: Because only five or six donors were included, definitive conclusions about public clonotypes linked to secondary clearance were beyond the reach of the study.

With respect to this clone: Its antigen target is currently unknown. No base-level quality is on record; no much larger clone is a single base apart.

Library prep was done by the immunoSEQ multiplex PCR assay. Genomic DNA was extracted from sorted cells, and the TCR beta V, D and J regions were sequenced by Adaptive Biotechnologies' automated high-throughput method. CDR3 regions were amplified with a two-step, bias-controlled multiplex PCR. An Illumina instrument was used to sequence the amplified TCR beta libraries. As for the authors' bioinformatics: Demultiplexed reads were processed to reduce amplification and sequencing bias, and the IMGT database was used to assign CDR3 sequences to gene families. ImmunoSEQ software version 2.0 was used to analyze repertoire data. Out-of-frame sequences and sequences with stop codons in the CDR3 were removed from clonotype lists. Clonotypes with a frequency below 0.01% were excluded because such low-frequency clonotypes corresponded to less than one cell. Richness was calculated by dividing observed richness by the number of input cells, and evenness was calculated by dividing Shannon entropy by the log of observed richness. Simpson diversity and Morisita-Horn overlap indices were used to quantify repertoire diversity and similarity between time points. Clonotypes were categorized as dominant (>1%), sub-dominant (0.5-0.99%), low abundance (0.1-0.49%) or lowest abundance (<0.1%). The germline index was obtained by subtracting total nucleotide additions from total CDR3 length and then dividing the result by total CDR3 length. TCRdb carries this immuneACCESS record with in-frame sequences only. Its versions omit some clonotypes, under half of them owing to an unresolved V gene in the studies checked, with the rest unexplained. The DNA was the basis for D and trimming; V, J and clone size are from that table. This sample has some 40,000 clones in its table, and 88% of those were observed once. Jointly, the top ten make up about 1.3% of the sample.

The specimen was naive CD8+ T cells sorted from blood. The intended sense of this specimen's cell subset or site label: total naive CD8+CD45RO- T cells. The sequence came from a man between 18 and 35 years old with hepatitis C virus infection. The sequence links TRBV7-9 to TRBJ2-5; TRBD1 fits 10 bases in the junction. The nucleotide sequence reads as follows: TGTGCCAGCAGCTTGGACAGGGGGTTCCAGTACTTC. Its coded protein is CASSLDRGFQYF.